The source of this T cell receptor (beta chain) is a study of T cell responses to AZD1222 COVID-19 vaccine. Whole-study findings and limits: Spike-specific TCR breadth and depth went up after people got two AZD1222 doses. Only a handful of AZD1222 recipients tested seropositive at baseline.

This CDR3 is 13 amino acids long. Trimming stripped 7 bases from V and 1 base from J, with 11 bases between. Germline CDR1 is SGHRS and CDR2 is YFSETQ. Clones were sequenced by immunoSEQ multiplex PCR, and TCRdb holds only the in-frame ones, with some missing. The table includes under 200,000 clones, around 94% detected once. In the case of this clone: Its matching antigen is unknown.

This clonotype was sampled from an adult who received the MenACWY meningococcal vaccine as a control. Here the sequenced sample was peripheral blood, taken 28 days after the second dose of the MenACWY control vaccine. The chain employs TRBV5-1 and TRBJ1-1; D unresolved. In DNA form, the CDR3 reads TGCGCCAGCCGATTGGAATGGAACACTGAAGCTTTCTTT. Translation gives CASRLEWNTEAFF.